This T cell receptor (beta chain) was captured by sequencing in a study of blood T cell repertoires in COVID-19. Germline V gene data show CDR1 as SQVTM and CDR2 as ANQGSEA. V was pared by 4 bases and J by 4 bases, with 7 bases between. The CDR3 runs to 11 residues. TCRdb's table, derived via immunoSEQ multiplex PCR, lists solely in-frame clones and lacks some. The sample includes 250,000 or so clones, under 95% of them seen just once. A word on this clone: This specimen includes other DNA sequences encoding the same CDR3.

Sequenced material: PBMCs or T cells enriched from blood (not recorded which). The chain employs TRBV29-1 and TRBJ1-1; D is possibly TRBD1 (6 bases). The source is a man between 35 and 55 years old who had been exposed to COVID-19. The CDR3: CSVGGGTEAFF. DNA of the CDR3: TGCAGCGTTGGAGGGGGCACTGAAGCTTTCTTT.